This TCR beta chain was observed in a study of blood T cell repertoires in COVID-19. Study details: PBMCs, B-cell-depleted T cells, or T cells were the source of the cDNA or gDNA that made up the material.

This table comes from immunoSEQ multiplex PCR, and its TCRdb copy is limited to in-frame clones, with some not included. This table holds approximately 210,000 clones, 65% to 85% found once. V shed 6 bases and J shed 5 bases, with 12 bases lying between them. The CDR3 contains 12 residues. The germline CDR1 and CDR2 sequences are SQVTM and ANQGSEA. What was sequenced was PBMCs or T cells enriched from blood (not recorded which). The TCR comes from a young man with acute COVID-19. This sequence joins TRBV29-1 and TRBJ2-3; D remains ambiguous. As DNA, the CDR3 is TGCAGCGTCCACCGGGTGGGAGATACGCAGTATTTT. Translation gives CSVHRVGDTQYF.